The clone carrying this T cell receptor beta chain was found once. This specimen belongs to a study of cytomegalovirus exposure and HLA in healthy donors. At the level of the study: Of roughly 360 genotyped donors, about 81% grouped in the Caucasian-associated ancestry cluster.

The PCR used 60 Vbeta and 13 Jbeta primers. Method: immunoSEQ multiplex PCR; TCRdb's copy keeps in-frame clones and lacks some. Found here are 130,000 to 150,000 clones, under 85% of them singletons; the top ten hold about 6.7%. The specimen sequenced was PBMCs. The receptor comes from a woman in her 40s in good health and CMV-seropositive.

CDR3: CASRTLDRGTDTQYF. The DNA of the CDR3 is TGTGCCAGCAGGACATTAGACAGGGGCACAGATACGCAGTATTTT. The chain carries TRBV5-6 and TRBJ2-3; TRBD1 matches 7 bases. The CDR3 spans 15 residues. With V trimmed by 5 bases and J by 1 base, 7 bases remained unmatched. In germline, CDR1 is SGHDT, CDR2 YYEEEE.